The subject of this entry is one TCR beta chain. The assay was immunoSEQ multiplex PCR, and TCRdb's table has in-frame clones only and misses some. Of tens of thousands of clones listed, roughly 90% are singletons. This CDR3 has 14 residues. Germline CDR1 and CDR2: SGHNT and YYREEE (reference sequence). V lost 4 bases and J lost 1; bases outside the gene matches: 2. Those enrolled in Seattle joined during active infection and were followed longitudinally afterward. This specimen belongs to a study of blood T cell repertoires in COVID-19. This sequence joins TRBV5-4 and TRBJ2-5, with 9 bases matching TRBD1. The material sequenced was peripheral blood. This sequence originates from a man in his 60s with COVID-19, enrolled during active disease. CDR3 DNA sequence: TGTGCCAGCAGCAGGGGACAGGGCCAAGAGACCCAGTACTTC. Translating gives CASSRGQGQETQYF.